This entry features one T cell receptor beta chain sequence. Its target is not known. This sample stems from a study of post-analysis software for immune sequencing data. On the study more broadly: Relapsing-remitting, secondary progressive and progressive-relapsing multiple sclerosis were all included among the disease courses. Study-wide points: Analysis by F measure revealed that same-batch samples clustered strongly together. Multiple sclerosis patients had significantly lower normalized Chao1 diversity than controls. In patients, TRBV5-6, TRBV5-1 and TRBV20-1 belonged to five TRBV segments found more frequently than in controls.

Unique-molecular-identifier-tagged TCR beta cDNA libraries were used. Once about 0.9 to 11 million T cells were used, hundreds of thousands of cDNA molecules resulted. Each CDR3 protein is one row after TCRdb ran MiXCR on the PCR reads. Seen here are about 540,000 distinct CDR3 sequences, 34% observed once, and the top ten hold roughly 6%. Germline loops: CDR1 MGHDK, CDR2 SYGVNS. Trimming took 1 base from V and 6 from J, leaving 13 bases between them. The CDR3 sequence is 15 residues long. This clonotype was obtained from a girl younger than 18 with multiple sclerosis. The V and J genes are TRBV25-1 and TRBJ2-4; D uncertain. Source material: blood. CDR3 sequence reads: CASSESMEPGNIQYF. The CDR3 nucleotides read TGTGCCAGCAGTGAATCGATGGAGCCGGGAAACATTCAGTACTTC.